This T cell receptor (beta chain) stems from a study of blood T cells in healthy people across ages. On the study more broadly: The template switching approach captured approximately one barcoded beta molecule for every two T cells.

Losses at the gene ends were 3 bases for V and 5 bases for J; bases not matched to a gene: 7. The germline V gene encodes CDR1 SGHRS and CDR2 YFSETQ. This CDR3 is 14 amino acids long. Each donor was a healthy Caucasian individual from Russia, aged roughly 6 to 100. A second PCR, run for about 6 to 12 cycles, used a sample-barcoded 5' primer plus a J-beta primer mix. MiXCR, applied by TCRdb to the 5' RACE reads, yields one record per CDR3 protein. This repertoire shows 870,000 or so distinct CDR3 sequences, 29% found once; its top ten account for around 15%. Sequenced material: blood. The chain joins TRBV5-1 to TRBJ2-5; TRBD1 agrees at 7 bases. The TCR sequence derives from a woman aged 80 or over in good health. The CDR3: CASSYGQAKETQYF. In DNA, the CDR3 is TGCGCCAGCAGCTACGGACAGGCGAAGGAGACCCAGTACTTC.